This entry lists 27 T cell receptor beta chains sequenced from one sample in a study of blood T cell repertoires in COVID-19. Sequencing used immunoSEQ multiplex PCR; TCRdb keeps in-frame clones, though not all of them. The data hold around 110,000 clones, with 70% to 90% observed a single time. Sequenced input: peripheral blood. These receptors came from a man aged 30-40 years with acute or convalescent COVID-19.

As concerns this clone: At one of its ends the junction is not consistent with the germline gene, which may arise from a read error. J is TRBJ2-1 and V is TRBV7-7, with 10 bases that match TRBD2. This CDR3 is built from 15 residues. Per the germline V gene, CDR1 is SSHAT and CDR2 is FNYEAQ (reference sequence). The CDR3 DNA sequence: TGTGCTAGCAGCTTGGGACTAGCGAAAAGTGATGAGCAGTTCTTC. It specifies CASSLGLAKSDEQFF.

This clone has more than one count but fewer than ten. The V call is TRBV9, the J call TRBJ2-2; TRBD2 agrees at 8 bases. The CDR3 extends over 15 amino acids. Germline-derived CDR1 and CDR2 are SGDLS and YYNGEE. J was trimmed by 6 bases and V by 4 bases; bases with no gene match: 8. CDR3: CASSSTPGLAGELFF. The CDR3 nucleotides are TGTGCCAGCAGCTCTACACCGGGACTAGCCGGGGAGCTGTTTTTT.

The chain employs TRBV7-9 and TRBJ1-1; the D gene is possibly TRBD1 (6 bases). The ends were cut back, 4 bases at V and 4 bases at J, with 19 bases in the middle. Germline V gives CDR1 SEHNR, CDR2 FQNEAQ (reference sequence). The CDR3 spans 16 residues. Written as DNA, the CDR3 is TGTGCCAGCAGCTCTACCCGACGGACAGTGGGCACTGAAGCTTTCTTT. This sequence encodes CASSSTRRTVGTEAFF.

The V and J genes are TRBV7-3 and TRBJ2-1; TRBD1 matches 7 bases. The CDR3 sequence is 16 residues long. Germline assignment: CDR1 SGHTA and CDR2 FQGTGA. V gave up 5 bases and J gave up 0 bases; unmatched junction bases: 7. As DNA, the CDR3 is TGTGCCAGCAGCCGACAGGGTTTAAGCTCCTACAATGAGCAGTTCTTC. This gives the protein CASSRQGLSSYNEQFF.

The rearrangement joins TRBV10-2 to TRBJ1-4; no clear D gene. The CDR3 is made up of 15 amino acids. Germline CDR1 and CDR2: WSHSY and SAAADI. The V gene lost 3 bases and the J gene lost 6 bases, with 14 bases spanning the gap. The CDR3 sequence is CASSDFEALDEKLFF. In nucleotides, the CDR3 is TGCGCCAGCAGTGATTTTGAGGCTCTTGATGAAAAACTGTTTTTT.

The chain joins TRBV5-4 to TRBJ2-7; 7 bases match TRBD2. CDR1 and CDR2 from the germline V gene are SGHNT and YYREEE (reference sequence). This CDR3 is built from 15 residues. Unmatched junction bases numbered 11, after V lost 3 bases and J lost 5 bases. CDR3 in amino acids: CASSSGSGVRDEQYF. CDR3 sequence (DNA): TGTGCCAGCAGCTCGGGCAGCGGGGTTCGGGACGAGCAGTACTTC.

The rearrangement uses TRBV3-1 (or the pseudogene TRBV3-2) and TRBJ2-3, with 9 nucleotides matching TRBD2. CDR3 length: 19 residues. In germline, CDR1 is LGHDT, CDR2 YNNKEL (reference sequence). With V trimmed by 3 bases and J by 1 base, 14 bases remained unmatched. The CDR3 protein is CASSQEGSGSFYGTDTQYF. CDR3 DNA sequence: TGTGCCAGCAGCCAGGAAGGTAGCGGGAGTTTTTACGGCACAGATACGCAGTATTTT.

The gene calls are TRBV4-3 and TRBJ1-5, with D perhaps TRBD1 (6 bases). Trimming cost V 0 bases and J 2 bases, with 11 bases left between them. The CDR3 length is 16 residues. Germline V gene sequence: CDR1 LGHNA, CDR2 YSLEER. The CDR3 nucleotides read TGCGCCAGCAGCCAAGATAAGGGGGATGGCAATCAGCCCCAGCATTTT. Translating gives CASSQDKGDGNQPQHF.

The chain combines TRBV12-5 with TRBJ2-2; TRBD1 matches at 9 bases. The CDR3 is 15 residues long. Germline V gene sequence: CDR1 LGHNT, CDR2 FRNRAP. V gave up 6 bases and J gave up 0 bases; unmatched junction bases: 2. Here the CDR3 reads CASGTGGANTGELFF. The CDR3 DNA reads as TGTGCTAGTGGAACAGGGGGCGCGAACACCGGGGAGCTGTTTTTT.

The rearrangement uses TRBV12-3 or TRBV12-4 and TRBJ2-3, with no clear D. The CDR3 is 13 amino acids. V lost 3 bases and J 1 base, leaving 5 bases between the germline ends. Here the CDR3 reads CASSFPGTDTQYF. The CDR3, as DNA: TGTGCCAGCAGTTTTCCGGGCACAGATACGCAGTATTTT.

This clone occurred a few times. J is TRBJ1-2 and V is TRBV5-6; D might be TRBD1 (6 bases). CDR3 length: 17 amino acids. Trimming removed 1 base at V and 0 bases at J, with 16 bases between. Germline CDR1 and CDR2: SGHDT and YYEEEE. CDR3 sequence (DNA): TGTGCCAGCAGCTTGTTCGGACAGACCTTAGCTAACTATGGCTACACCTTC. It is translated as CASSLFGQTLANYGYTF. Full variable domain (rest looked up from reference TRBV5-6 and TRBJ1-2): DAGVTQSPTHLIKTRGQQVTLRCSPKSGHDTVSWYQQALGQGPQFIFQYYEEEERQRGNFPDRFSGHQFPNYSSELNVNALLLGDSALYLCASSLFGQTLANYGYTFGSGTRLTVV.

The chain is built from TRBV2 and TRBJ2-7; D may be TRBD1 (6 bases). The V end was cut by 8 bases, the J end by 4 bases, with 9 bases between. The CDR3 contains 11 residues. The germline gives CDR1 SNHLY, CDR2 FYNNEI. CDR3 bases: TGTGCCAGCCTTGGACAGTACGAGCAGTACGTC. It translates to CASLGQYEQYV.

CDR3 sequence: CASSYSVLEGEKLFF. The DNA of the CDR3 is TGTGCCAGCAGTTACTCTGTTCTGGAGGGTGAAAAACTGTTTTTT. V is TRBV6-5 and J is TRBJ1-4; D not certain. The germline gives CDR1 MNHEY, CDR2 SVGAGI. Trimming pared 0 bases from V and 7 bases from J, leaving 12 bases between. The length of the CDR3 is 15 residues.

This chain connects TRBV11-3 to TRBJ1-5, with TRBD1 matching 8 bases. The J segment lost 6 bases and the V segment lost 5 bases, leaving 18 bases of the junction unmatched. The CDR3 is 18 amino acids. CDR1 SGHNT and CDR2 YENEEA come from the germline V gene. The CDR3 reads CASSTHRRTGLQSQPQHF. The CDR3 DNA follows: TGTGCCAGCAGCACTCATCGGAGGACAGGGCTGCAGAGTCAGCCCCAGCATTTT.

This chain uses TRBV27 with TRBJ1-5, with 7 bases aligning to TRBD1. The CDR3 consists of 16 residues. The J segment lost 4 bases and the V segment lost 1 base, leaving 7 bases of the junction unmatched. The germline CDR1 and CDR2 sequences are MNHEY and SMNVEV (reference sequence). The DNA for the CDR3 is TGTGCCAGCAGTTTATTTGGGCCAGGGGGGAATCAGCCCCAGCATTTT. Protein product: CASSLFGPGGNQPQHF.

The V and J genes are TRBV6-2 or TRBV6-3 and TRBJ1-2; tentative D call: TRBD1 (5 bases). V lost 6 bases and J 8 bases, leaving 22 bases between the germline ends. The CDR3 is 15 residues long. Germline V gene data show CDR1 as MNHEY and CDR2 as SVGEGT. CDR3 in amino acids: CASSKYGGAGYGYTF. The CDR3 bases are TGTGCCAGCAGCAAATATGGCGGGGCAGGGTACGGCTACACCTTC.

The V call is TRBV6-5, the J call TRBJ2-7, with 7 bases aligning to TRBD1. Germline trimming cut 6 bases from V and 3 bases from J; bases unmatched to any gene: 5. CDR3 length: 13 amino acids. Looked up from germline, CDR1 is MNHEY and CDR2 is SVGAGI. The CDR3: CASSHRGHYEQYV. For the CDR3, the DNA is TGTGCCAGCAGCCACAGGGGCCACTACGAGCAGTACGTC.

The CDR3 DNA sequence: TGTGCCAGCCATGGACTGGACGGGATGGATCAGCCCCAGCATTTT. This gives the protein CASHGLDGMDQPQHF. This chain links TRBV5-8 with TRBJ1-5; no firm D call. Trimming removed 7 bases from V and 5 bases from J, with 19 bases in between. CDR3 length: 15 amino acids. The germline CDR1 and CDR2 sequences are SGHTS and YDEGEE.

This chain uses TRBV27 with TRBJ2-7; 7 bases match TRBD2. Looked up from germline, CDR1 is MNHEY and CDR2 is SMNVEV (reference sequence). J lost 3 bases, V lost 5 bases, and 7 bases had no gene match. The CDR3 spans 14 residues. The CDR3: CASSPRTGGYEQYF. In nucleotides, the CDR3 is TGTGCCAGCAGTCCCCGAACGGGGGGCTACGAGCAGTACTTC.

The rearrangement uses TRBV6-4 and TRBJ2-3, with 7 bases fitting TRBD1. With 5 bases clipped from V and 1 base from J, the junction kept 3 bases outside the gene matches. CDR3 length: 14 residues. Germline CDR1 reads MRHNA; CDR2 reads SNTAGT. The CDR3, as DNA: TGTGCCAGCAGTCCCCAGGGGGGCACAGATACGCAGTATTTT. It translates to CASSPQGGTDTQYF.

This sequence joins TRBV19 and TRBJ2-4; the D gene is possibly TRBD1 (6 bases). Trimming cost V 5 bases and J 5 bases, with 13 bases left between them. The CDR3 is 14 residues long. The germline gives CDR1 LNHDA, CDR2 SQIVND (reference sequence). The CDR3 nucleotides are TGTGCCAGTAGTCAACAGGGCTGGGAAAACATTCAGTACTTC. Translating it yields CASSQQGWENIQYF.

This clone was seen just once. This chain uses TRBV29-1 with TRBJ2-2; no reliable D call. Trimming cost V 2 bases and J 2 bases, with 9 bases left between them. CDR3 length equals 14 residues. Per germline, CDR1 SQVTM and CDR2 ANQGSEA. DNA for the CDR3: TGCAGCGTTGAAAAAGGCGGAAACACCGGGGAGCTGTTTTTT. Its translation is CSVEKGGNTGELFF.

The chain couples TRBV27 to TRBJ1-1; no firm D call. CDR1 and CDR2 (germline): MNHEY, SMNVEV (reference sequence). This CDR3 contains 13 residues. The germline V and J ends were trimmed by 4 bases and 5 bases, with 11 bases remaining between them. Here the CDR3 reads CASSSQGGTEAFF. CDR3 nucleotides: TGTGCCAGCAGTTCACAAGGAGGTACTGAAGCTTTCTTT.

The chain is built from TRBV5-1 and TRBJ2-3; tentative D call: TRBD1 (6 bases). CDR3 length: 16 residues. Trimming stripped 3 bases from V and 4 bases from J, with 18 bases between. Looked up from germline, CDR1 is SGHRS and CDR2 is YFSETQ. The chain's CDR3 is CASSSLTGGYSDTQYF. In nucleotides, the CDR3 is TGCGCCAGCAGCTCCTTGACAGGCGGGTATTCAGATACGCAGTATTTT. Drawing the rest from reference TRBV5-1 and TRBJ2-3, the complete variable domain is KAGVTQTPRYLIKTRGQQVTLSCSPISGHRSVSWYQQTPGQGLQFLFEYFSETQRNKGNFPGRFSGRQFSNSRSEMNVSTLELGDSALYLCASSSLTGGYSDTQYFGPGTRLTVL.

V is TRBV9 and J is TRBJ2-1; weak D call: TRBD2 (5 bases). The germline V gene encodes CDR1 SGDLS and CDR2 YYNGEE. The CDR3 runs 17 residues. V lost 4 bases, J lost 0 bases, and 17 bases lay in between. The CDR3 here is CASSSRGTANSYNEQFF. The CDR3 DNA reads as TGTGCCAGCAGCTCCCGGGGAACAGCGAACTCCTACAATGAGCAGTTCTTC.

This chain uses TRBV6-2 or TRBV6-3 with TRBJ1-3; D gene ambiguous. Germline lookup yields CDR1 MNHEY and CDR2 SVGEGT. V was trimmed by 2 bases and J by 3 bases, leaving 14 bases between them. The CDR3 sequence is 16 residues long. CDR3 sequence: CASSYGRLSVGNTIYF. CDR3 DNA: TGTGCCAGCAGTTACGGCAGGCTCTCTGTTGGAAACACCATATATTTT.

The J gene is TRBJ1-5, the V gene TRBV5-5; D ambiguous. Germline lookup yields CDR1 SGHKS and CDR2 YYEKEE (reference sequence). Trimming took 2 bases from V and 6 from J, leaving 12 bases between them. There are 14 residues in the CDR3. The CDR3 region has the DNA TGTGCCAGCAGCTTTACGGCGGAGGGTCAGCCCCAGCATTTT. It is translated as CASSFTAEGQPQHF.